Detailed here is one T cell receptor (beta chain). As yet, its antigen is unknown. This record belongs to a study of T-cell memory formation after mild COVID-19. The wider study: Clustering of TCRs was largely donor specific. Overall study results and limits: Chiefly within CM and EM were the contracting CD4+ clones; CD8+ ones were within EMRA.

Trimming took 6 bases from V and 2 from J, leaving 14 bases between them. Per germline, CDR1 SGHTA and CDR2 FQGNSA. CDR3 length equals 14 residues. Amplification by 5'RACE using constant-segment primers produced TCR alpha and TCR beta cDNA libraries that carried sample barcodes and UMIs. TCRdb re-derived calls from the 5' RACE reads in MiXCR, one entry per CDR3 protein. The sample carries a few hundred thousand distinct CDR3 sequences, around 21% recorded once. The sequenced sample consisted of PBMCs or a T cell subset sorted from them (not recorded which). This sequence originates from an adult woman who had mild COVID-19 (a few samples of this study predate the infection). Cell type and time point are not known. The rearrangement joins TRBV7-2 to TRBJ2-7; D unresolved. The CDR3 region is CASSQEQYPYEQYF. The CDR3 coding sequence is TGTGCCAGCAGTCAAGAGCAGTACCCCTACGAGCAGTACTTC.